Listed here is a single T cell receptor beta chain. Its antigen is as yet unknown. The PCR used 60 Vbeta and 13 Jbeta primers. This table comes from immunoSEQ multiplex PCR, and its TCRdb copy is limited to in-frame clones, with some not included. The sample carries some 150,000 clones, over 70% recorded once. The data were taken from a study of cytomegalovirus exposure and HLA in healthy donors. General study points: Per a prior analysis, the majority of TCR beta V segments were productive roughly 87% or roughly 30% of the time.

The sequence was obtained from a woman aged 40 to 50 in good health and CMV-seronegative. The specimen sequenced was PBMCs.

The CDR3 protein is CASSFATSGSYEQYF. CDR3 bases: TGTGCCAGCAGCTTCGCGACTAGCGGTTCCTACGAGCAGTACTTC. The chain combines TRBV13 with TRBJ2-7; 9 positions agree with TRBD2. This CDR3 comprises 15 residues. J was trimmed by 1 base and V by 3 bases; bases with no gene match: 4. CDR1 is PRHDT and CDR2 is FYEKMQ in the germline V gene (reference sequence).